These 2 T cell receptor beta chains originate from one sample sequenced in a study of sequential checkpoint blockade in melanoma. Treatment: randomized to nivolumab then ipilimumab (arm A) or the reverse (arm B). The assay was immunoSEQ multiplex PCR, and TCRdb's table has in-frame clones only and misses some. This sample has some 20,000 clones, with 56% found just once. This material consisted of CD8+ T cells sorted from blood (inferred from file names), taken from a patient given nivolumab and ipilimumab in sequence. These receptors all come from a human donor with melanoma.

This clone has more than one count but fewer than ten. The rearrangement uses TRBV6-5 and TRBJ2-1; no firm D call. The CDR3 is made up of 14 amino acids. V lost 2 bases to trimming and J lost 2 bases, with 7 bases between them. Germline CDR1 and CDR2: MNHEY and SVGAGI. The CDR3 protein is CASSYNGPYNEQFF. In DNA, the CDR3 is TGTGCCAGCAGTTACAATGGCCCCTACAATGAGCAGTTCTTC.

This clone was counted a single time. V gene TRBV13 combines with J gene TRBJ2-2; a possible D gene is TRBD2 (5 bases). This CDR3 has 14 amino acids. Germline CDR1 is PRHDT and CDR2 is FYEKMQ (reference sequence). Trimming pared 4 bases from V and 0 bases from J, leaving 6 bases between. This CDR3 is CASSSEANTGELFF. In DNA, the CDR3 is TGTGCCAGCAGCTCGGAGGCGAACACCGGGGAGCTGTTTTTT.